The rows below give T cell receptor beta chains drawn from one sample of a study of spatial heterogeneity in lung cancer. One entry per CDR3 protein, called by TCRdb with MiXCR from the 5' RACE reads. There are about 38,000 distinct CDR3 sequences in the sample; roughly 5.6% occur only once, and about a quarter lies in the top ten. The specimen was PBMCs, collected at surgery. These receptors were collected from a female donor with early-stage non-small cell lung cancer. Both conserved end residues are part of each CDR3. The D gene is left open where the match is weak. Clone size is given for some rows only: seen once, a few or many times, or a class if the clone is expanded.

j_call: TRBJ1-1
clone_size: NA
v_call: TRBV12-3/TRBV12-4
d_call: TRBD1
cdr3_aa: CASSPPQGTGTEAFF
cdr3_nt: TGTGCCAGCAGTCCACCACAGGGGACGGGAACTGAAGCTTTCTTT

j_call: TRBJ1-6
clone_size: few
v_call: TRBV9
d_call: NA
cdr3_aa: CASSVGNRSPNSPLHF
cdr3_nt: TGTGCCAGCAGCGTAGGGAACAGGTCCCCAAATTCACCCCTCCACTTT

j_call: TRBJ1-6
clone_size: many
v_call: TRBV9
d_call: NA
cdr3_aa: CASSVAPGGSNSPLHF
cdr3_nt: TGTGCCAGCAGCGTAGCCCCGGGGGGCAGCAATTCACCCCTCCACTTT

j_call: TRBJ2-4
clone_size: many
v_call: TRBV18
d_call: TRBD1
cdr3_aa: CASSQGQGIAKNIQYF
cdr3_nt: TGTGCCAGCTCACAGGGACAGGGGATAGCCAAAAACATTCAGTACTTC

j_call: TRBJ1-5
clone_size: NA
v_call: TRBV12-3/TRBV12-4
d_call: NA
cdr3_aa: CASSLALRLQPQHF
cdr3_nt: TGTGCCAGCAGTTTAGCCCTCAGGCTTCAGCCCCAGCATTTT

j_call: TRBJ2-1
clone_size: many
v_call: TRBV29-1
d_call: TRBD1
cdr3_aa: CSAKAGTVRNEQFF
cdr3_nt: TGCAGCGCCAAAGCCGGGACAGTACGCAATGAGCAGTTCTTC

j_call: TRBJ2-2
clone_size: many
v_call: TRBV28
d_call: TRBD2
cdr3_aa: CASSSRPGTSPAGELFF
cdr3_nt: TGTGCCAGCAGTTCAAGACCGGGGACTAGCCCGGCCGGGGAGCTGTTTTTT

j_call: TRBJ1-4
clone_size: NA
v_call: TRBV7-8
d_call: TRBD1
cdr3_aa: CASSWDRFTNEKLFF
cdr3_nt: TGTGCCAGCAGCTGGGACAGATTTACTAATGAAAAACTGTTTTTT

j_call: TRBJ2-2
clone_size: many
v_call: TRBV18
d_call: TRBD1
cdr3_aa: CASSRASGTGRTGELFF
cdr3_nt: TGTGCCAGCTCACGAGCGTCCGGGACAGGGAGAACCGGGGAGCTGTTTTTT

j_call: TRBJ2-2
clone_size: few
v_call: TRBV5-1
d_call: NA
cdr3_aa: CASSLAGPNTGELFF
cdr3_nt: TGCGCCAGCAGCTTGGCCGGACCTAACACCGGGGAGCTGTTTTTT

j_call: TRBJ2-5
clone_size: many
v_call: TRBV7-9
d_call: TRBD1
cdr3_aa: CASSDRGQGKLGTQYF
cdr3_nt: TGTGCCAGCAGCGACCGAGGACAGGGAAAGTTGGGGACCCAGTACTTC

j_call: TRBJ2-3
clone_size: NA
v_call: TRBV5-1
d_call: TRBD1
cdr3_aa: CASSYGQGAFSGNTDTQYF
cdr3_nt: TGCGCCAGCTCATATGGACAGGGGGCTTTCTCCGGGAACACAGATACGCAGTATTTT

j_call: TRBJ1-2
clone_size: many
v_call: TRBV25-1
d_call: TRBD1
cdr3_aa: CASSDPGGIGYTF
cdr3_nt: TGTGCCAGCAGTGATCCAGGGGGTATTGGCTACACCTTC

j_call: TRBJ2-5
clone_size: many
v_call: TRBV29-1
d_call: TRBD1
cdr3_aa: CSVGGVQGVKETQYF
cdr3_nt: TGCAGCGTAGGAGGAGTGCAGGGGGTTAAGGAGACCCAGTACTTC

j_call: TRBJ2-1
clone_size: few
v_call: TRBV7-9
d_call: TRBD2
cdr3_aa: CASSARTSSYNEQFF
cdr3_nt: TGTGCCAGCAGCGCCAGGACTAGCTCCTACAATGAGCAGTTCTTC

j_call: TRBJ2-2
clone_size: many
v_call: TRBV11-3
d_call: NA
cdr3_aa: CASREAGELFF
cdr3_nt: TGTGCCAGCCGGGAAGCCGGGGAGCTGTTTTTT